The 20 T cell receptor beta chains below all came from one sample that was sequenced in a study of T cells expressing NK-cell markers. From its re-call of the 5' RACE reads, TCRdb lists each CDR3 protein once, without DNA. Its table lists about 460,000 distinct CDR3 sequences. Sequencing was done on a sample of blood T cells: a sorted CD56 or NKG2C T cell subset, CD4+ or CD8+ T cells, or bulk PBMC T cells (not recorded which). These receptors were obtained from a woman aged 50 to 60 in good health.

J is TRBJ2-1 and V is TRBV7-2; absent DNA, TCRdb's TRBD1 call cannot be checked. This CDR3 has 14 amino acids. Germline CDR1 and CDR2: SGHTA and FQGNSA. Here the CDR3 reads CASSFYGSERGQFF. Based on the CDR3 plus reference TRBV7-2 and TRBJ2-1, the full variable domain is GAGVSQSPSNKVTEKGKDVELRCDPISGHTALYWYRQSLGQGLEFLIYFQGNSAPDKSGLPSDRFSAERTGGSVSTLTIQRTQQEDSAVYLCASSFYGSERGQFFGPGTRLTVL.

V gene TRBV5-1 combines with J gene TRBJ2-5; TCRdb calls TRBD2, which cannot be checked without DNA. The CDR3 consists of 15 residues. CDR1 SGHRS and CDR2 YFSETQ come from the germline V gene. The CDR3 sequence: CASSLGNRAEETQYF. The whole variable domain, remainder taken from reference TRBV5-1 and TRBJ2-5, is KAGVTQTPRYLIKTRGQQVTLSCSPISGHRSVSWYQQTPGQGLQFLFEYFSETQRNKGNFPGRFSGRQFSNSRSEMNVSTLELGDSALYLCASSLGNRAEETQYFGPGTRLLVL.

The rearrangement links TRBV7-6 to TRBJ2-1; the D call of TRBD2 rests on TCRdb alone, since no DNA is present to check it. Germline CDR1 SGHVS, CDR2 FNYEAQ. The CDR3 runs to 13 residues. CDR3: CASSLKIAGEQFF.

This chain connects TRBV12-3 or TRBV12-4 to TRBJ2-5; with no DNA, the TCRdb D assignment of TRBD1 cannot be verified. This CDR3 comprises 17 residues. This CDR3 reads CASSFGDRGVLEETQYF.

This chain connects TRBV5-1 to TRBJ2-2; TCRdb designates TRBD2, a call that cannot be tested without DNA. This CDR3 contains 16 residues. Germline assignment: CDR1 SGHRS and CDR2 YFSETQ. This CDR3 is CASSMGLAGQTGELFF.

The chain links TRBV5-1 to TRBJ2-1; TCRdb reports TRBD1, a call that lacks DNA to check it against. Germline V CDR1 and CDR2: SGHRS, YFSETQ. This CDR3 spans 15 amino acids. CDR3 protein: CASTRGTAFRNEQFF.

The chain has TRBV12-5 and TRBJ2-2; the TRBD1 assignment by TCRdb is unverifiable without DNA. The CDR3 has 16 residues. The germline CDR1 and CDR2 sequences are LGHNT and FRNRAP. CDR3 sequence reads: CASGLTGGGGTGELFF.

The CDR3 here is CASRAARAEKLFF. The gene calls are TRBV6-5 and TRBJ1-4. The germline gives CDR1 MNHEY, CDR2 SVGAGI. CDR3 length: 13 residues.

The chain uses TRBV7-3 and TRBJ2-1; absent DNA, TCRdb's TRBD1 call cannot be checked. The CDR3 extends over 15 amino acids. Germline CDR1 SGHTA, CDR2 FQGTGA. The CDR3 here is CASSLTSQAGTAKFF.

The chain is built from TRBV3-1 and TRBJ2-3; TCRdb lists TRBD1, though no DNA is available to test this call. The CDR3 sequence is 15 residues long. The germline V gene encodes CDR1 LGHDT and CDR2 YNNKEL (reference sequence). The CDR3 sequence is CASSQRTREADTQYF.

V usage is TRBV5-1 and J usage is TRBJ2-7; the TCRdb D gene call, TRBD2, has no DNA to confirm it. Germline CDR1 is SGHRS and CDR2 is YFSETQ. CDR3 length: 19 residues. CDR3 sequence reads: CASSLGPGLSRPGVYEQYF. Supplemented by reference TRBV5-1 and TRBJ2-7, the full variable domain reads KAGVTQTPRYLIKTRGQQVTLSCSPISGHRSVSWYQQTPGQGLQFLFEYFSETQRNKGNFPGRFSGRQFSNSRSEMNVSTLELGDSALYLCASSLGPGLSRPGVYEQYFGPGTRLTVT.

CDR3: CASRRRSDTQYF. The genes are TRBV7-9 and TRBJ2-3. The CDR3 spans 12 residues. The V gene's germline CDR1 is SEHNR and CDR2 FQNEAQ (reference sequence).

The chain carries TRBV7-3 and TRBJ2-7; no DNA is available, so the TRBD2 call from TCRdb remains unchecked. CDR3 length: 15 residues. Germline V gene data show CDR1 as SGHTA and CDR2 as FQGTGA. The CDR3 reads CASSLRGLADYEQYF.

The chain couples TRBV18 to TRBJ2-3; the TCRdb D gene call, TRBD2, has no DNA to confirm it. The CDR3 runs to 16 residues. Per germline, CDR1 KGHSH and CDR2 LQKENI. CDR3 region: CASSPLAGGNTDTQYF.

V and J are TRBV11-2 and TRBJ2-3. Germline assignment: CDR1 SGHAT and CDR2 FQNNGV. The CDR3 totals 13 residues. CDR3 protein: CASSLLITDTQYF.

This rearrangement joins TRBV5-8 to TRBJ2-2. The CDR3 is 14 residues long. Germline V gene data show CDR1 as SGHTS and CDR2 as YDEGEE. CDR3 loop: CASSLGKRTGELFF.

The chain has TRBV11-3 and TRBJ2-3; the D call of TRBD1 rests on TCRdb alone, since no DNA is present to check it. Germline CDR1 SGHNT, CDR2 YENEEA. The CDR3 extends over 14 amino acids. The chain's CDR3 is CASSLRAQVDTQYF.

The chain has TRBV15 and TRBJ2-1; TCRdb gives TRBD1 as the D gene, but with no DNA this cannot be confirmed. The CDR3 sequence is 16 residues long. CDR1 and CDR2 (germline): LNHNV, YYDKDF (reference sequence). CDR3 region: CATSNRQTGDVHEQFF. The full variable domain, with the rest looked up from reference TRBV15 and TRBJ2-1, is DAMVIQNPRYQVTQFGKPVTLSCSQTLNHNVMYWYQQKSSQAPKLLFHYYDKDFNNEADTPDNFQSRRPNTSFCFLDIRSPGLGDTAMYLCATSNRQTGDVHEQFFGPGTRLTVL.

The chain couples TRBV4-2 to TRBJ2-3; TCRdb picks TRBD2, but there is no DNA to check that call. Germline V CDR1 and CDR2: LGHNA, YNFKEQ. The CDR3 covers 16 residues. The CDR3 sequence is CASSQAVAGLADTQYF.

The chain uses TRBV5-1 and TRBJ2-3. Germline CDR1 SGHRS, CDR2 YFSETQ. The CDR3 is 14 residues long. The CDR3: CASRGTASTDTQYF.